This entry is about one TCR beta chain. Using immunoSEQ multiplex PCR, the repertoire was profiled, and TCRdb retains in-frame clones only, with some absent. The sample lists over 40,000 clones, roughly 90% occurring once. This sample is drawn from a study of blood T cell repertoires in COVID-19. The CDR3 has 15 residues. Germline loops: CDR1 LNHNV, CDR2 YYDKDF (reference sequence). V lost 0 bases and J 8 bases, leaving 16 bases between the germline ends. The sample comprised peripheral blood. This sequence joins TRBV15 and TRBJ1-2, with D hard to call. The receptor comes from a human donor in a cohort sampled during active COVID-19. The CDR3, as DNA: TGTGCCACCAGCAGAGACCAGACCGCTACCGGGGGCTACACCTTC. Translation: CATSRDQTATGGYTF.